The 22 T cell receptor beta chains below all came from one sample that was sequenced in a study of T cells in Graves' hyperthyroidism and ophthalmopathy. Amplification of TCR beta CDR3 regions used RNA as the template. First-round RT-PCR of the TCR CDR3 relied on the HTBI primer set. TCRdb reprocessed the multiplex PCR reads with MiXCR, giving one entry per CDR3 protein. The sample contains around 580,000 distinct CDR3 sequences, more than 45% of which appear only once. Sequenced input: peripheral blood or thyroid tissue (not recorded which). These receptors all stem from a woman between 18 and 30 years old with Graves' hyperthyroidism.

J is TRBJ2-7 and V is TRBV6-6; TRBD2 aligns across 11 bases. CDR3 size: 20 residues. CDR1 MNHNY and CDR2 SVGAGI come from the germline V gene (reference sequence). With V trimmed by 6 bases and J by 4 bases, 23 bases remained unmatched. CDR3 residues: CASSQELAGASPLRWYEQYF. The CDR3 DNA sequence: TGTGCCAGCAGCCAAGAACTAGCGGGAGCTTCCCCGTTGCGCTGGTACGAGCAGTACTTC.

A few counts support this clonotype. The CDR3 coding sequence is TGCAGTGCGGGACTTAATTACGAGCAGTACTTC. Its protein is CSAGLNYEQYF. The rearrangement links TRBV20-1 to TRBJ2-7; TRBD2 might be the D (6 bases). V was clipped by 6 bases and J by 4 bases, with 10 bases between them. Germline V gives CDR1 DFQATT, CDR2 SNEGSKA (reference sequence). The CDR3 is 11 amino acids.

This clonotype has a count of ten or more. V gene TRBV7-8 combines with J gene TRBJ1-1, with a tentative D call TRBD1 (6 bases). The germline V gene encodes CDR1 SGHVS and CDR2 FQNEAQ. The CDR3 sequence is 12 residues long. With 2 bases removed from V and 7 bases from J, the gap between germline ends came to 8 bases. CDR3 residues: CASSLQGSEAFF. CDR3 DNA sequence: TGTGCCAGCAGCTTACAGGGGAGTGAAGCTTTCTTT. Combining the CDR3 with reference TRBV7-8 and TRBJ1-1 gives the whole variable domain GAGVSQSPRYKVAKRGQDVALRCDPISGHVSLFWYQQALGQGPEFLTYFQNEAQLDKSGLPSDRFFAERPEGSVSTLKIQRTQQEDSAVYLCASSLQGSEAFFGQGTRLTVV.

The chain links TRBV13 to TRBJ1-1, with D unclear. Germline V gives CDR1 PRHDT, CDR2 FYEKMQ (reference sequence). V was cut by 5 bases and J by 10 bases, with 5 bases left in between. This CDR3 region has 9 residues. The CDR3 protein is CASSAAAFF. In nucleotides, the CDR3 is TGTGCCAGCAGCGCCGCAGCTTTCTTT.

This clonotype has a count of ten or more. The chain carries TRBV27 and TRBJ2-5; 7 positions match TRBD1. With 5 bases clipped from V and 4 bases from J, the junction kept 7 bases outside the gene matches. The CDR3 runs 14 residues. CDR1 is MNHEY, CDR2 SMNVEV, per germline (reference sequence). CDR3 in DNA: TGTGCCAGCAGTCCCACAGGGGAAGCAGAGACCCAGTACTTC. Translating gives CASSPTGEAETQYF.

Note on this clonotype: One end of the junction fails to match germline, which may point to a read error. The chain's CDR3 is CASSSDGLIAEAF. Written as DNA, the CDR3 is TGTGCCAGCAGCAGCGACGGGTTGATAGCTGAAGCTTTC. This sequence joins TRBV6-2 or TRBV6-3 and TRBJ2-6; D unclear. Germline lookup yields CDR1 MNHEY and CDR2 SVGEGT. This CDR3 region has 13 residues.

Notes on this clonotype: This may come from a read error, since a much larger clone is one base off. The chain couples TRBV12-3 or TRBV12-4 to TRBJ2-7, with D perhaps TRBD1 (6 bases). The CDR3 covers 13 residues. The CDR3 DNA follows: TGTGCCAGCAGTTGGACAGAGTCCTACGAGCGGTACTTC. Amino acids: CASSWTESYERYF.

The chain combines TRBV19 with TRBJ2-6; 9 bases map to TRBD1. V lost 4 bases to trimming and J lost 0 bases; unmatched junction nucleotides: 4. Germline lookup yields CDR1 LNHDA and CDR2 SQIVND (reference sequence). The CDR3 spans 17 residues. In DNA form, the CDR3 reads TGTGCCAGTAGTACCCGGACAGGGGACTCTGGGGCCAACGTCCTGACTTTC. The encoded protein is CASSTRTGDSGANVLTF.

V usage is TRBV7-2 and J usage is TRBJ2-7; weak D call: TRBD1 (7 bases). This CDR3 has 15 amino acids. The germline V gene has CDR1 SGHTA and CDR2 FQGNSA. V lost 3 bases and J lost 7, with 19 bases in between. In DNA form, the CDR3 reads TGTGCCAGCAGCTTCCCAGGGGGGAGTAACAATGAGCAGTACTTC. Translation gives CASSFPGGSNNEQYF.

The chain links TRBV20-1 to TRBJ2-7; 14 nucleotides match TRBD2. The germline CDR1 and CDR2 sequences are DFQATT and SNEGSKA (reference sequence). V dropped 0 bases and J dropped 3; count of bases not matched to a gene: 7. The CDR3 has 17 residues. CDR3 region: CSARDARLAGGSYEQYF. CDR3 nucleotides: TGCAGTGCTAGAGATGCGAGACTAGCGGGAGGGAGCTACGAGCAGTACTTC.

The chain recombines TRBV10-3 with TRBJ1-6; possible D gene TRBD1, 5 bases. The germline V gene encodes CDR1 ENHRY and CDR2 SYGVKD. V was pared by 2 bases and J by 6 bases, with 23 bases between. The CDR3 spans 19 residues. CDR3 protein: CAISEPGTSFRQPNSPLHF. CDR3 nucleotides: TGTGCCATCAGTGAGCCCGGGACTAGCTTTCGACAGCCTAATTCACCCCTCCACTTT.

At least ten counts were recorded for this clonotype. This chain joins TRBV12-5 and TRBJ1-1; 7 bases are a match to TRBD1. J gave up 0 bases and V 0 bases, and 10 bases lay outside the gene matches. Germline V gene data show CDR1 as LGHNT and CDR2 as FRNRAP. The CDR3 extends over 18 amino acids. The CDR3 sequence: CASGLVLGTDTMNTEAFF. The CDR3 nucleotides read TGTGCTAGTGGTTTGGTACTGGGGACAGATACCATGAACACTGAAGCTTTCTTT.

V usage is TRBV7-8 and J usage is TRBJ1-2; D is possibly TRBD1 (6 bases). Germline CDR1 SGHVS, CDR2 FQNEAQ. The CDR3 is made up of 15 amino acids. Trimming cost V 1 base and J 4 bases, with 13 bases left between them. The DNA of the CDR3 is TGTGCCAGCAGCTTAGACGGCAGGGGACCCTATGGCTACACCTTC. Protein sequence: CASSLDGRGPYGYTF.

In the case of this clonotype: A single base separates this from a much larger clone, so it may be a read error. The chain couples TRBV15 to TRBJ2-3; the match to TRBD2 covers 10 bases. Germline CDR1 is LNHNV and CDR2 is YYDKDF (reference sequence). This CDR3 region has 17 residues. CDR3 region: CATGRELAGRSTDTQYF. The CDR3 coding sequence is TGTGCCACCGGCAGAGAACTAGCGGGGCGTAGCACAGATACGCAGTATTTT.

This clonotype was observed at least ten times. The chain uses TRBV5-1 and TRBJ1-5; TRBD1 agrees at 8 bases. The V and J ends lost 0 bases and 6 bases, in that order; junction bases with no gene match: 5. From germline, CDR1 is SGHRS and CDR2 YFSETQ. This CDR3 is built from 15 residues. The CDR3 DNA sequence: TGCGCCAGCAGCTTGGGAGACAGGGGTGGTCAGCCCCAGCATTTT. The encoded protein is CASSLGDRGGQPQHF.

This clonotype was recorded many times. CDR3 in DNA: TGTGCCAGCAGCCTCCAGGTATCCCAAGAGACCCAGTACTTC. Residues: CASSLQVSQETQYF. The chain joins TRBV7-2 to TRBJ2-5; D call uncertain. This CDR3 comprises 14 residues. Trimming pared 5 bases from V and 1 base from J, leaving 11 bases between. Germline V CDR1 and CDR2: SGHTA, FQGNSA.

This clonotype was observed many times. The V gene is TRBV12-3 or TRBV12-4, the J gene TRBJ1-6; D call uncertain. CDR3 length: 13 amino acids. V was cut by 3 bases and J by 8 bases, with 8 bases left in between. CDR3 residues: CASSFWVDSPLHF. Written as DNA, the CDR3 is TGTGCCAGCAGTTTTTGGGTTGATTCACCCCTCCACTTT.

As regards this clonotype: One end of the junction does not line up with germline, which may come from a read error. J is TRBJ2-7 and V is TRBV7-2; 10 nucleotides line up with TRBD2. Germline V lookup: CDR1 SGHTA, CDR2 FQGNSA. CDR3 size: 16 residues. The chain's CDR3 is CASSQEARTSGYEQYF. Written as DNA, the CDR3 is TGCGCCAGCAGCCAAGAGGCCCGGACTAGCGGATACGAGCAGTACTTC.

Ten or more counts support this clonotype. The chain uses TRBV5-1 and TRBJ1-1; 9 nucleotides line up with TRBD1. Germline CDR1 is SGHRS and CDR2 is YFSETQ. Unmatched junction bases numbered 1, after V lost 0 bases and J lost 1 base. The CDR3 loop spans 15 amino acids. CDR3 sequence reads: CASSLGDRANTEAFF. The CDR3 DNA reads as TGCGCCAGCAGCTTGGGGGACAGGGCGAACACTGAAGCTTTCTTT. Combining the CDR3 with reference TRBV5-1 and TRBJ1-1 gives the whole variable domain KAGVTQTPRYLIKTRGQQVTLSCSPISGHRSVSWYQQTPGQGLQFLFEYFSETQRNKGNFPGRFSGRQFSNSRSEMNVSTLELGDSALYLCASSLGDRANTEAFFGQGTRLTVV.

This clonotype was observed many times. This rearrangement joins TRBV9 to TRBJ1-1, with 11 bases lining up with TRBD1. V was pared by 0 bases and J by 5 bases, with 3 bases of the junction left unmatched. The CDR3 has 15 amino acids. Germline V gives CDR1 SGDLS, CDR2 YYNGEE. The CDR3 DNA reads TGTGCCAGCAGCGTAGGGACAGGGGGCCATACTGAAGCTTTCTTT. Translated: CASSVGTGGHTEAFF.

The chain is built from TRBV9 and TRBJ2-5; weak D call: TRBD1 (5 bases). V lost 7 bases and J lost 5, with 15 bases in between. The CDR3 has 13 residues. Germline V gene lookup returns CDR1 SGDLS and CDR2 YYNGEE. The CDR3 loop reads CASQDRGRETQYF. CDR3 coding DNA: TGTGCCAGCCAAGATAGGGGCAGGGAGACCCAGTACTTC.

This clonotype appeared many times. This chain links TRBV20-1 with TRBJ1-2; tentatively, D is TRBD1 (5 bases). The CDR3 spans 12 residues. The germline V and J ends were trimmed by 6 bases and 12 bases, with 20 bases remaining between them. Germline CDR1 DFQATT, CDR2 SNEGSKA (reference sequence). This CDR3 reads CSALTRQSLHTF. The CDR3 DNA follows: TGCAGTGCCCTAACCCGACAGAGCTTGCACACCTTC.